This T cell receptor beta chain was identified in a study of somatic mutations in cytotoxic T cells in rheumatoid arthritis. Looking at the study overall: After diagnosis, patient blood (about 27 ml EDTA) was drawn right away, before any treatment was given. Purity of nearly 100% was reached when some V beta antibody-stained T-cell populations were flow-sorted, including V beta1+ cells sequenced for TCRB. Study-level findings and limits: Expanded CD8+ clones had unknown antigen targets.

V lost 0 bases and J lost 5, with 15 bases in between. The length of the CDR3 is 15 residues. The germline V gene encodes CDR1 SGHRS and CDR2 YFSETQ. Assay used: immunoSEQ multiplex PCR; TCRdb lists only in-frame clones, some missing. The table shows some 14,000 clones, with around nine tenths occurring only once. Each population, CD4+ and CD8+ cells, was isolated by positive magnetic bead selection and checked for purity by flow cytometry. In regard to this clone: Its antigen is not identified.

The J gene is TRBJ2-7, the V gene TRBV5-1; possibly TRBD1 for D (7 bases). This TCR was recovered from a man in his 70s with rheumatoid arthritis. Sequenced: CD4+ T cells sorted from blood. The CDR3, as DNA: TGCGCCAGCAGCTTGGAGGGGGCGCGGGATAACGAGCAGTACTTC. Encoded protein: CASSLEGARDNEQYF.